The clone carrying this T cell receptor beta chain came up a few times. Its target is not known. One end of the junction is discordant with germline, which a read error may explain. These data come from a study of CD8+CD57+ T cells in acquired aplastic anemia. Overall study: An average of 3.2 ug of DNA was obtained from sorted CD4+ and CD8+ cells.

Whoever was chosen for sequencing had shown CD8+CD57+ cell expansion by flow cytometry. Diagnosis of severe acquired aplastic anemia applied to all patients. Genomic DNA, serving as template, underwent TCR beta VDJ and CDR3 profiling. From the reads, TCRdb called clonotypes with MiXCR, one entry per CDR3 protein. The repertoire holds 120,000 or so distinct CDR3 sequences, 55% to 70% seen once, with roughly 32% in the top ten. Germline lookup yields CDR1 KGHDR and CDR2 SFDVKD. The CDR3 is 14 residues long. Whole-study findings and limits: Around 30 sequences, all CD8+ CDR3, were shared between patients and controls. The study found no significant CD8+ Simpson's diversity difference between patients and controls.

The receptor was isolated from a human donor with aplastic anemia. The sequenced sample was sorted CD4+, CD8+, or CD8+CD57+ T cells (not recorded which) from PBMCs. This rearrangement joins TRBV24-1 to TRBJ2-1; D is unresolved. The CDR3 DNA is TGCGCCACCAGTGTCGGGTACAGCTACAATGAGCAGTTCTTC. This translates into CATSVGYSYNEQFF.